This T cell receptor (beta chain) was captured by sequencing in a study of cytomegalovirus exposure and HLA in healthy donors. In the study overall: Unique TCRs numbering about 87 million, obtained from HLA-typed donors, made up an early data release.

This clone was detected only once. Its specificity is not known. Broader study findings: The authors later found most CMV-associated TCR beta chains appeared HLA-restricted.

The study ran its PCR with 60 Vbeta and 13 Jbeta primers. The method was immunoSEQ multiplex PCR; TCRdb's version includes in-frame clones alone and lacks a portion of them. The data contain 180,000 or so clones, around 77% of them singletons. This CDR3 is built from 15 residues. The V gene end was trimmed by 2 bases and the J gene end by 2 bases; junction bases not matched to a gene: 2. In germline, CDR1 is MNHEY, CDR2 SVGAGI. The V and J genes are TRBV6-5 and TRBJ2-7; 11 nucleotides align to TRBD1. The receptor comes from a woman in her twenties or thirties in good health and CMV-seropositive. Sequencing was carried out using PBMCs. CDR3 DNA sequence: TGTGCCAGCAGTTACCGGGACAGGGGGGCCTACGAGCAGTACTTC. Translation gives CASSYRDRGAYEQYF.